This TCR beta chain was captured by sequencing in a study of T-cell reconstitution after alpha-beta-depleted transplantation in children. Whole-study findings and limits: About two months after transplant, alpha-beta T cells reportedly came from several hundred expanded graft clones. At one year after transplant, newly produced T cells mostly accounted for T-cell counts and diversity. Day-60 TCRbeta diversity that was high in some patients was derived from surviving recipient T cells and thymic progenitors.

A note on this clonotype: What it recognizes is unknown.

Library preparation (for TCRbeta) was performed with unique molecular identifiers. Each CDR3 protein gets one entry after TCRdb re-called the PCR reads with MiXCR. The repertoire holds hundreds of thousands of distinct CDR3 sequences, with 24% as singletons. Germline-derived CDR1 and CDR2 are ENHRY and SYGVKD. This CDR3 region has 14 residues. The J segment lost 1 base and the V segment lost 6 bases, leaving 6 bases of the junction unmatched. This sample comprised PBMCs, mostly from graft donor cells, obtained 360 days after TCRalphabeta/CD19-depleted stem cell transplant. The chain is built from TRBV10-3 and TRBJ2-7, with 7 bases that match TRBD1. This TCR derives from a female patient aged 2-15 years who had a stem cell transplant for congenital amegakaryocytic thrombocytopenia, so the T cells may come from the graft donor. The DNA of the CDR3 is TGTGCCATCAGCGAACCGGGACAGTCCTACGAGCAGTACTTC. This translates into CAISEPGQSYEQYF.